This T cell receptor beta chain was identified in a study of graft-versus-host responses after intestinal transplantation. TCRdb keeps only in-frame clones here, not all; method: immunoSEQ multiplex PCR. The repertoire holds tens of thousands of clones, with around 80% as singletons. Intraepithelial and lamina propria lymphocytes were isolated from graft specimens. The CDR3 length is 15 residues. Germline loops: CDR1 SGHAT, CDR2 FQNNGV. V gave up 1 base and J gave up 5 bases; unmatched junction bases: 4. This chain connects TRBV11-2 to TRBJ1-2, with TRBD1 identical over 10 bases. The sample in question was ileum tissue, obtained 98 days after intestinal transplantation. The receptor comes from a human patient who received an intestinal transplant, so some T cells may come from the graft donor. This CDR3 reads CASSLGTGGIYGYTF. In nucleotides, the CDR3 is TGTGCCAGCAGCTTAGGGACAGGGGGTATATATGGCTACACCTTC.